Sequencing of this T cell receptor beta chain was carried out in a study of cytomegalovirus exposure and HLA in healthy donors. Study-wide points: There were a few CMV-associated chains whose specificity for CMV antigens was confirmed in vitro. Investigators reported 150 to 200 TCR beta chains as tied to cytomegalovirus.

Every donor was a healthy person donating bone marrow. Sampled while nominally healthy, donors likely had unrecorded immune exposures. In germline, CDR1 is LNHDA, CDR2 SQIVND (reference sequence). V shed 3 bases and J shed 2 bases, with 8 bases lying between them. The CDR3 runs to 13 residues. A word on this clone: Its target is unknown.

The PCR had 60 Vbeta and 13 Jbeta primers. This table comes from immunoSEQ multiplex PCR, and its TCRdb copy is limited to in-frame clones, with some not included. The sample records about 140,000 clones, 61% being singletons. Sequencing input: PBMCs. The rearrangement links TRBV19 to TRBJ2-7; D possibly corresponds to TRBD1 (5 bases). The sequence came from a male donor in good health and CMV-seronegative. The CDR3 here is CASSMGQTYEQYF. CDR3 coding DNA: TGTGCCAGTAGTATGGGGCAGACCTACGAGCAGTACTTC. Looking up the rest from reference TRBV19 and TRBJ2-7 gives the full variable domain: DGGITQSPKYLFRKEGQNVTLSCEQNLNHDAMYWYRQDPGQGLRLIYYSQIVNDFQKGDIAEGYSVSREKKESFPLTVTSAQKNPTAFYLCASSMGQTYEQYFGPGTRLTVT.